Below, 7 T cell receptor beta chains from the same sample are listed, as sequenced in a study of T cell repertoires in cytomegalovirus infection. TCRdb recomputed calls from the reads with MiXCR, one row per CDR3 protein. The sample has about 830,000 distinct CDR3 sequences; 32% are singletons. No antigen has been identified for these receptors. The sequenced sample was cultured CD8+ T cells from PBMCs, obtained from culture after CMV antigen stimulation. Receptors were obtained from a human donor in good health (CMV status not recorded). Some clones in this sample may be carry-over from other donors' samples.

The CDR3 DNA sequence: TGCAGTGCTAAGAACAGGGGTTACACTGAAGCTTTCTTT. Amino acid sequence: CSAKNRGYTEAFF. The chain carries TRBV20-1 and TRBJ1-1; TRBD1 matches 7 bases. Trimming cost V 4 bases and J 3 bases; bases outside gene matches: 5. Per germline, CDR1 DFQATT and CDR2 SNEGSKA (reference sequence). The CDR3 contains 13 residues.

The chain carries TRBV2 and TRBJ2-1, with D possibly matching TRBD1 (6 bases). This CDR3 region has 12 residues. Germline V gene lookup returns CDR1 SNHLY and CDR2 FYNNEI. V gave up 6 bases and J gave up 8 bases, with 11 bases separating them. The CDR3, as DNA: TGTGCCAGCAGCCGTCAGGGGCATGAGCAGTTCTTC. It codes for CASSRQGHEQFF.

This sequence joins TRBV6-4 and TRBJ1-1, with D hard to call. This CDR3 is built from 14 residues. Trimming left V 3 bases short and J 1 base short, with 9 bases between. The germline V gene encodes CDR1 MRHNA and CDR2 SNTAGT. The CDR3 DNA follows: TGTGCCAGCAGTGAGAGAGAGGGGAACACTGAAGCTTTCTTT. This sequence encodes CASSEREGNTEAFF.

This clonotype was detected ten times or more. The CDR3 reads CASRETGNTEAFF. CDR3 coding DNA: TGTGCCAGCAGGGAGACGGGGAACACTGAAGCTTTCTTT. V and J are TRBV6-1 and TRBJ1-1; D unresolved. V lost 6 bases and J lost 1, with 9 bases in between. This CDR3 is built from 13 residues. Germline lookup yields CDR1 MNHNS and CDR2 SASEGT.

On this clonotype itself: One end of the junction does not line up with germline, which may come from a read error. V is TRBV28 and J is TRBJ2-2; TRBD1 matches 7 bases. CDR1 and CDR2 from the germline V gene are MDHEN and SYDVKM. CDR3 length: 15 residues. Here the CDR3 reads CASRSGTANTGELFF. CDR3 nucleotides: TGTGCCAGCAGGTCCGGGACAGCTAACACCGGGGAGCTGTTTTTC.

The chain is built from TRBV29-1 and TRBJ1-2; D may be TRBD1 (5 bases). The CDR3 sequence is 18 residues long. Trimming removed 2 bases at V and 5 bases at J, with 27 bases between. The germline CDR1 and CDR2 sequences are SQVTM and ANQGSEA. This CDR3 is CSVESIGDPGWEGYGYTF. CDR3 DNA sequence: TGCAGCGTTGAATCCATCGGGGACCCGGGGTGGGAAGGATATGGCTACACCTTC.

The CDR3 protein is CASSNRESYIRTGELFF. CDR3 bases: TGTGCCAGCAGTAACCGGGAGTCTTACATCCGAACCGGGGAGCTGTTTTTT. This chain links TRBV6-6 with TRBJ2-2, with D possibly matching TRBD2 (6 bases). Trimming cost V 5 bases and J 5 bases, with 21 bases left between them. Germline CDR1 and CDR2: MNHNY and SVGAGI (reference sequence). The CDR3 loop spans 17 amino acids.